This TCR beta chain comes out of a study of T-cell reconstitution after alpha-beta-depleted transplantation in children. For TCRbeta, the library was prepared with unique molecular identifiers. A single record per CDR3 protein comes from TCRdb applying MiXCR to the PCR reads. The sample holds about 370,000 distinct CDR3 sequences, roughly 20% seen once. This CDR3 has 14 residues. The V and J ends lost 0 bases and 6 bases respectively, with 9 bases between them. Germline CDR1 reads DFQATT; CDR2 reads SNEGSKA (reference sequence). This clonotype occurred many times. The specimen was PBMCs from the stem cell graft donor, collected from the stem cell graft. This TCR came from a human donor who donated a stem cell graft to a child with acute myeloid leukemia. The gene calls are TRBV20-1 and TRBJ1-6; D is unclear. The chain's CDR3 is CSARDAHLNSPLHF. DNA for the CDR3: TGCAGTGCTAGAGATGCCCACCTTAATTCACCCCTCCACTTT.